One sample yielded the 19 T cell receptor beta chains listed below, sequenced in a study of blood T cell repertoires in COVID-19. Measured with immunoSEQ multiplex PCR; TCRdb has only the in-frame clones, and not every one. There are about 140,000 clones in the sample; around 81% occur only once, and roughly 1.5% lies in the top ten. Source material: peripheral blood. Receptor source: a human donor in a cohort sampled during active COVID-19.

The DNA for the CDR3 is TGTGCCAGCAGCTTAGTACAAATGGGCCAGGGGGCATCGGGGGAGCTGTTTTTT. It specifies CASSLVQMGQGASGELFF. The chain links TRBV7-6 to TRBJ2-2; 8 bases map to TRBD1. This CDR3 comprises 18 residues. J gave up 8 bases and V 1 base, and 15 bases lay outside the gene matches. Looked up from germline, CDR1 is SGHVS and CDR2 is FNYEAQ.

This clone was seen just once. This CDR3 is also generated by other DNA sequences in the sample. This sequence joins TRBV7-2 and TRBJ2-3; unclear D gene. Trimming took off 3 bases at V and 5 bases at J, with 3 bases between the two ends. CDR1 SGHTA and CDR2 FQGNSA come from the germline V gene. CDR3 length equals 11 residues. CDR3 DNA: TGTGCCAGCAGCTTTCGAGATACGCAGTATTTT. It translates to CASSFRDTQYF.

This rearrangement joins TRBV25-1 to TRBJ2-2; 10 nucleotides align to TRBD1. J was trimmed by 6 bases and V by 1 base; bases with no gene match: 2. This CDR3 has 15 amino acids. CDR1 is MGHDK and CDR2 is SYGVNS in the germline V gene. CDR3: CASSESTGGSGELFF. For the CDR3, the DNA is TGTGCCAGCAGTGAATCGACAGGGGGCTCCGGGGAGCTGTTTTTT.

The chain is built from TRBV18 and TRBJ2-3, with 8 bases identical to TRBD1. The germline V gene encodes CDR1 KGHSH and CDR2 LQKENI. Trimming cost V 4 bases and J 4 bases; bases outside gene matches: 4. This CDR3 is 14 amino acids long. CDR3 sequence reads: CASSLLQGADTQYF. Written as DNA, the CDR3 is TGTGCCAGCTCACTTCTACAGGGGGCAGATACGCAGTATTTT. Complete variable domain (other parts from reference TRBV18 and TRBJ2-3): NAGVMQNPRHLVRRRGQEARLRCSPMKGHSHVYWYRQLPEEGLKFMVYLQKENIIDESGMPKERFSAEFPKEGPSILRIQQVVRGDSAAYFCASSLLQGADTQYFGPGTRLTVL.

The CDR3 is CASSDSGLAGANEQFF. CDR3 coding DNA: TGTGCCAGCAGTGACTCGGGACTAGCGGGAGCTAATGAGCAGTTCTTC. This chain links TRBV6-4 with TRBJ2-1; 14 nucleotides match TRBD2. This CDR3 is built from 16 residues. Germline V gene lookup returns CDR1 MRHNA and CDR2 SNTAGT. Trimming at V came to 0 bases and at J to 7 bases, leaving 2 bases not matched to a gene.

The chain joins TRBV5-6 to TRBJ1-1; no firm D call. There are 19 residues in the CDR3. Trimming stripped 0 bases from V and 3 bases from J, with 24 bases between. The germline V gene encodes CDR1 SGHDT and CDR2 YYEEEE. The CDR3 reads CASSLDGFGRRTLYTEAFF. DNA of the CDR3: TGTGCCAGCAGCTTGGACGGCTTCGGGAGGCGGACCTTGTACACTGAAGCTTTCTTT.

The gene calls are TRBV29-1 and TRBJ1-4, with TRBD1 matching 10 bases. This CDR3 has 13 amino acids. V lost 6 bases and J lost 7; bases outside the gene matches: 5. CDR1 is SQVTM and CDR2 is ANQGSEA in the germline V gene. This CDR3 is CSVLRDRGEKLFF. The CDR3 DNA reads as TGCAGCGTCCTCCGGGACAGGGGTGAAAAACTGTTTTTT.

With respect to this clone: In the same sample, other DNA sequences code for this CDR3. This chain links TRBV15 with TRBJ1-5, with a weak D call TRBD1 (6 bases). CDR1 and CDR2 (germline): LNHNV, YYDKDF (reference sequence). The CDR3 totals 15 residues. V was clipped by 0 bases and J by 5 bases, with 11 bases between them. The CDR3 nucleotides read TGTGCCACCAGCAGAGATTCCCAGGGGCATCAGCCCCAGCATTTT. Its protein is CATSRDSQGHQPQHF.

This clone appeared a single time. V is TRBV7-2 and J is TRBJ2-3, with a possible D match to TRBD2 (6 bases). Germline CDR1 and CDR2: SGHTA and FQGNSA. This CDR3 spans 15 amino acids. V was trimmed by 4 bases and J by 7 bases, leaving 18 bases between them. CDR3 in amino acids: CASSSGTSTYYTQYF. CDR3 in DNA: TGTGCCAGCAGCTCCGGGACTTCTACCTACTATACGCAGTATTTT.

V usage is TRBV7-9 and J usage is TRBJ2-7; 10 nucleotides agree with TRBD1. The germline V gene encodes CDR1 SEHNR and CDR2 FQNEAQ (reference sequence). The ends lost 0 bases at V and 2 bases at J; junction bases unmatched: 7. CDR3 size: 17 residues. The DNA of the CDR3 is TGTGCCAGCAGCTTAGCTTCTGGGACAGGGGAAGCCTACGAGCAGTACTTC. This codes for CASSLASGTGEAYEQYF. The entire variable domain, with the rest obtained from reference TRBV7-9 and TRBJ2-7, is as follows: DTGVSQNPRHKITKRGQNVTFRCDPISEHNRLYWYRQTLGQGPEFLTYFQNEAQLEKSRLLSDRFSAERPKGSFSTLEIQRTEQGDSAMYLCASSLASGTGEAYEQYFGPGTRLTVT.

The chain carries TRBV30 and TRBJ2-5, with a possible D match to TRBD2 (5 bases). The CDR3 length is 14 residues. Germline CDR1 GTSNPN, CDR2 SVGIG (reference sequence). Trimming removed 0 bases at V and 4 bases at J, with 12 bases between. The CDR3 region has the DNA TGTGCCTGGAGTGTACTAGGTCTCCTAGAGACCCAGTACTTC. This codes for CAWSVLGLLETQYF.

The chain joins TRBV9 to TRBJ2-1; D might be TRBD1 (6 bases). Germline CDR1 SGDLS, CDR2 YYNGEE. Trimming removed 2 bases from V and 7 bases from J, with 22 bases in between. The CDR3 loop spans 17 amino acids. This CDR3 reads CASSVRPGQGRVNEQFF. CDR3 nucleotides: TGTGCCAGCAGCGTTAGACCGGGACAAGGGCGGGTTAATGAGCAGTTCTTC.

V usage is TRBV20-1 and J usage is TRBJ2-5; 9 nucleotides align to TRBD2. Germline V gene data show CDR1 as DFQATT and CDR2 as SNEGSKA (reference sequence). Losses at the gene ends were 3 bases for V and 2 bases for J; bases not matched to a gene: 10. The CDR3 length is 16 residues. The CDR3 bases are TGCAGTGCTAGTGTTAGCGGGAGTGGGATACAAGAGACCCAGTACTTC. Amino acids: CSASVSGSGIQETQYF.

V is TRBV6-2 or TRBV6-3 and J is TRBJ1-5; possibly TRBD1 for D (5 bases). V lost 4 bases to trimming and J lost 1 base, with 8 bases between them. The CDR3 has 14 amino acids. Per germline, CDR1 MNHEY and CDR2 SVGEGT. CDR3 amino acids: CASSSTVSNQPQHF. In DNA, the CDR3 is TGTGCCAGCAGTTCGACAGTCAGCAATCAGCCCCAGCATTTT.

This sequence joins TRBV27 and TRBJ1-1; no reliable D call. The V and J ends lost 0 bases and 2 bases respectively, with 10 bases between them. Per the germline V gene, CDR1 is MNHEY and CDR2 is SMNVEV (reference sequence). The CDR3 length is 15 residues. CDR3 protein: CASSLSPRSNTEAFF. The CDR3 DNA reads as TGTGCCAGCAGTTTATCCCCCAGATCAAACACTGAAGCTTTCTTT.

This rearrangement joins TRBV28 to TRBJ1-4; 8 bases fit TRBD1. Germline V gives CDR1 MDHEN, CDR2 SYDVKM. V lost 6 bases and J lost 8; bases outside the gene matches: 8. The CDR3 is made up of 14 amino acids. CDR3 DNA: TGTGCCAGCAGCCCGACAGGGGAGTGGGAAAAACTGTTTTTT. Translating it yields CASSPTGEWEKLFF. Full variable domain (outside the CDR3, taken from reference TRBV28 and TRBJ1-4): DVKVTQSSRYLVKRTGEKVFLECVQDMDHENMFWYRQDPGLGLRLIYFSYDVKMKEKGDIPEGYSVSREKKERFSLILESASTNQTSMYLCASSPTGEWEKLFFGSGTQLSVL.

A few counts support this clone. The CDR3 is CASSVLAETYNEQFF. DNA for the CDR3: TGTGCCAGCAGTGTCCTGGCGGAAACCTACAATGAGCAGTTCTTC. This chain connects TRBV2 to TRBJ2-1; D unresolved. Germline V gene sequence: CDR1 SNHLY, CDR2 FYNNEI. With 4 bases removed from V and 2 bases from J, the gap between germline ends came to 12 bases. This CDR3 contains 15 residues.

The chain links TRBV11-2 to TRBJ1-1; D not certain. There are 16 residues in the CDR3. The germline gives CDR1 SGHAT, CDR2 FQNNGV. Trimming cost V 2 bases and J 1 base, with 14 bases left between them. The CDR3 sequence is CASSLKSGFGNTEAFF. CDR3 DNA: TGTGCCAGCAGCTTAAAATCAGGCTTCGGGAACACTGAAGCTTTCTTT.

In this sample, this clone turned up a few times. The V gene is TRBV5-1, the J gene TRBJ1-4; perhaps TRBD1 as D (5 bases). This CDR3 has 15 residues. Germline V gene data show CDR1 as SGHRS and CDR2 as YFSETQ. V lost 0 bases, J lost 8 bases, and 14 bases lay in between. In nucleotides, the CDR3 is TGCGCCAGCAGCTTGGGTCAGGGTGAGATGGAAAAACTGTTTTTT. Translation: CASSLGQGEMEKLFF.